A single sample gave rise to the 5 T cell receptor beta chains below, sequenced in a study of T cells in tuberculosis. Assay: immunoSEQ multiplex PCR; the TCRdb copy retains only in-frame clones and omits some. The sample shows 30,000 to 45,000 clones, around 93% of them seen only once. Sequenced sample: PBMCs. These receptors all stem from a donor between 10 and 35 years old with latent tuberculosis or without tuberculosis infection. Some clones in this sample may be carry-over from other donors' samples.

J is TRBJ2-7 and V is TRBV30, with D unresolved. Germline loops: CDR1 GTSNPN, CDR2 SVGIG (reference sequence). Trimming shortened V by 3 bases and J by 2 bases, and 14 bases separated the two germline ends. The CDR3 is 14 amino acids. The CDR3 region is CAWRQKTSTYEQYF. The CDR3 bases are TGTGCCTGGAGACAGAAGACATCTACCTACGAGCAGTACTTC.

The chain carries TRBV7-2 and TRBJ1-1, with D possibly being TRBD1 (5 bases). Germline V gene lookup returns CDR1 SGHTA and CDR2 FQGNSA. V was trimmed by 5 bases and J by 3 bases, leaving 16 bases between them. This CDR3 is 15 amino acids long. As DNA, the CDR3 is TGTGCCAGCAGCCCGCTCGGGGGGAGAGACACTGAAGCTTTCTTT. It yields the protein CASSPLGGRDTEAFF.

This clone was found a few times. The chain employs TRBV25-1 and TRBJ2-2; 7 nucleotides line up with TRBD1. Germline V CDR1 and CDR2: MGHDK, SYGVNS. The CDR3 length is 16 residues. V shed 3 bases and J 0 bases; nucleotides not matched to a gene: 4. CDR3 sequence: CASSEAGTANTGELFF. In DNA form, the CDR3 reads TGTGCCAGCAGTGAGGCCGGGACAGCGAACACCGGGGAGCTGTTTTTT.

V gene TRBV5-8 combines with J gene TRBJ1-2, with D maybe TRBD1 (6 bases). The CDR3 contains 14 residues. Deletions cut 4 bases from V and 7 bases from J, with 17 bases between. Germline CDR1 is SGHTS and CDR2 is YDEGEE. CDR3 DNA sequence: TGTGCCAGCAGCCAACGGGAAGGACAGCGTGGCTACACCTTC. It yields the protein CASSQREGQRGYTF.

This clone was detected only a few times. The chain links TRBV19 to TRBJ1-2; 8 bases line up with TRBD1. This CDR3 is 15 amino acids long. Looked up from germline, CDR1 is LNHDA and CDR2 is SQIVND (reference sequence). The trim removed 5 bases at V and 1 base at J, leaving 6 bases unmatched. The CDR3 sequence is CASSDRGKVNYGYTF. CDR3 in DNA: TGTGCCAGTAGTGACAGGGGCAAAGTTAACTATGGCTACACCTTC.